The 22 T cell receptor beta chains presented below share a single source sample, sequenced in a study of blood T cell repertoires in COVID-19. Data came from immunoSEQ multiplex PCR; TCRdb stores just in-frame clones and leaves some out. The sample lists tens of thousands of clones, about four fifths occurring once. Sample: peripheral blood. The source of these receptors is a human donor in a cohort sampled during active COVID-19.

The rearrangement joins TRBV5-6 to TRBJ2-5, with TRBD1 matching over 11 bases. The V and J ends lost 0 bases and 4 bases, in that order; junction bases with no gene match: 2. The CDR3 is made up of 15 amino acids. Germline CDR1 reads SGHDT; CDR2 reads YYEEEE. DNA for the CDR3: TGTGCCAGCAGCTTGGCCGGGACAGGGGGAGAGACCCAGTACTTC. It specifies CASSLAGTGGETQYF.

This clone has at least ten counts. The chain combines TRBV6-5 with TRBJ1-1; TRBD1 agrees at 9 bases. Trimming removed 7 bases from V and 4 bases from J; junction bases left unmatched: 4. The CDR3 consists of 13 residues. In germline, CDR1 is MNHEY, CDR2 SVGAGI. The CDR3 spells CASTKQGATEAFF. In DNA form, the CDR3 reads TGTGCCAGCACCAAACAGGGGGCCACTGAAGCTTTCTTT.

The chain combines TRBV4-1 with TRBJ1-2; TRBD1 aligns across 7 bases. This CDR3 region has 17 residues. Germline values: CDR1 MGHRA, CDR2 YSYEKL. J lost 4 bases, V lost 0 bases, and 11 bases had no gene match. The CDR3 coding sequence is TGCGCCAGCAGCCAAGATAGGGACAGAGCCGGTCCCTATGGCTACACCTTC. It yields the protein CASSQDRDRAGPYGYTF.

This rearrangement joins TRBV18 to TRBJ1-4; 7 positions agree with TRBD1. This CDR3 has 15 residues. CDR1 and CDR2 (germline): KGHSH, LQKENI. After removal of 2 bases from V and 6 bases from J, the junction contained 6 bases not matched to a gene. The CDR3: CASSPSEGADEKLFF. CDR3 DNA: TGTGCCAGCTCACCAAGTGAGGGGGCTGATGAAAAACTGTTTTTT.

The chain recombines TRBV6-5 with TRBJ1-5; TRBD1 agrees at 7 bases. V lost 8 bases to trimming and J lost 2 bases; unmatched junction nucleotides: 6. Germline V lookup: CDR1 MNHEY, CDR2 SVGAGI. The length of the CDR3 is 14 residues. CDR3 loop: CASLRQGRNQPQHF. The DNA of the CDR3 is TGTGCCAGCCTAAGACAGGGCCGCAATCAGCCCCAGCATTTT.

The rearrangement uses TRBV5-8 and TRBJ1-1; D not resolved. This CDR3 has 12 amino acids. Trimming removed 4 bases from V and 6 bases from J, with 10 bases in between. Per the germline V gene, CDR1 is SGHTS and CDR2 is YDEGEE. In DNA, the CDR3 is TGTGCCAGCAGCCGTCCGAGCTCTGAAGCTTTCTTT. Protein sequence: CASSRPSSEAFF. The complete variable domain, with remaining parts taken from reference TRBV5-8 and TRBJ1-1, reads EAGVTQSPTHLIKTRGQQATLRCSPISGHTSVYWYQQALGLGLQFLLWYDEGEERNRGNFPPRFSGRQFPNYSSELNVNALELEDSALYLCASSRPSSEAFFGQGTRLTVV.

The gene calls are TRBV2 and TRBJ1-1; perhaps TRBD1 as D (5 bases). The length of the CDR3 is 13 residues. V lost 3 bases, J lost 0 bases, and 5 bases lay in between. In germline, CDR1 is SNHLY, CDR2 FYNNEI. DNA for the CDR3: TGTGCCAGCAGTGAGGACATGAACACTGAAGCTTTCTTT. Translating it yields CASSEDMNTEAFF.

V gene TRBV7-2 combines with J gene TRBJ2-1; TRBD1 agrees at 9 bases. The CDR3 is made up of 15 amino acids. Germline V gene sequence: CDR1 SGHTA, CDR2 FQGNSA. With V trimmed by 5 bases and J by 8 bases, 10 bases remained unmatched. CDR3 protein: CASSLRDRDWHEQFF. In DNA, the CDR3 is TGTGCCAGCAGCCTGCGGGACAGGGATTGGCATGAGCAGTTCTTC.

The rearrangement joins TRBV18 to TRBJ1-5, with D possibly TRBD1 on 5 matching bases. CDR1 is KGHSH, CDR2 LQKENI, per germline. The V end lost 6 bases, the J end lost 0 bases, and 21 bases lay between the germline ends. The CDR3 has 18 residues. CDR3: CASSDTPGRDDSNQPQHF. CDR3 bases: TGTGCCAGCTCGGATACACCGGGGAGGGACGATAGCAATCAGCCCCAGCATTTT.

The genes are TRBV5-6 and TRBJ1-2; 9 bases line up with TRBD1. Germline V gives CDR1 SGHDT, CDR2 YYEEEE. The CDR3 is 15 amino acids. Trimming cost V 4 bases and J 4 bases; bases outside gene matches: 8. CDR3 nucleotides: TGTGCCAGCAGCGTGGGGACAGGGTTCCGCTATGGCTACACCTTC. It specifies CASSVGTGFRYGYTF.

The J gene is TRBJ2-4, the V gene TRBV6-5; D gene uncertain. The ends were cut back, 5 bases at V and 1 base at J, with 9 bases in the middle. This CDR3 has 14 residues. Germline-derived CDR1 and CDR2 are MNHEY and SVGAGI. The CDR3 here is CASSPELAKNIQYF. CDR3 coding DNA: TGTGCCAGCAGTCCGGAGCTCGCCAAAAACATTCAGTACTTC.

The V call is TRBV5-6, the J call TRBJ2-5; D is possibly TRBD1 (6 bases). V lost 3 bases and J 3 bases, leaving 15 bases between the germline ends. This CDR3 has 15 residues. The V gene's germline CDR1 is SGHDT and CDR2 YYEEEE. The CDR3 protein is CASSYTRTVEETQYF. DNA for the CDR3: TGTGCCAGCAGCTACACCCGGACAGTAGAAGAGACCCAGTACTTC.

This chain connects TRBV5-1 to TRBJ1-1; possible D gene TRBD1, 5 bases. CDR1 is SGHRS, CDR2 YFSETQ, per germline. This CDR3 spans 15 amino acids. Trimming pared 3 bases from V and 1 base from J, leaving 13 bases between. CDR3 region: CASSSRGQANTEAFF. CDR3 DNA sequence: TGCGCCAGCAGCTCCCGCGGACAAGCGAACACTGAAGCTTTCTTT.

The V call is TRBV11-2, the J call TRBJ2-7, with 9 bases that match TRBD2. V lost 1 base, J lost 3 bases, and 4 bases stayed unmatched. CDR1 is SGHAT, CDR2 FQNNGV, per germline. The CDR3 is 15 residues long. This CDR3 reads CASSLVAGAIYEQYF. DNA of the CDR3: TGTGCCAGCAGCTTAGTAGCGGGGGCCATCTACGAGCAGTACTTC.

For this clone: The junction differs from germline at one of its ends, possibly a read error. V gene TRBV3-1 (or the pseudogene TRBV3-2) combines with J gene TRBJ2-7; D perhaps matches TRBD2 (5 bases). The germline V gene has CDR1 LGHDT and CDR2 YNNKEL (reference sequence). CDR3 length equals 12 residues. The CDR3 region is CASSQRLGLASF. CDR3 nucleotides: TGTGCCAGCAGCCAGAGGCTCGGACTTGCAAGCTTC.

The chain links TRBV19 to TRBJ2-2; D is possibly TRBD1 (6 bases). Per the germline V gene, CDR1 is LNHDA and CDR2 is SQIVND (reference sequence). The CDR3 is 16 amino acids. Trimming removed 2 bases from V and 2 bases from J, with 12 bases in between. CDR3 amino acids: CASSIRAGANTGELFF. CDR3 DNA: TGTGCCAGTAGTATAAGGGCAGGGGCCAACACCGGGGAGCTGTTTTTT.

The CDR3 sequence is CASSEPRLKNIQYF. The CDR3 coding sequence is TGTGCCAGCAGTGAGCCCAGACTCAAAAACATTCAGTACTTC. The gene calls are TRBV6-1 and TRBJ2-4, with no clear D. The ends were cut back, 3 bases at V and 3 bases at J, with 9 bases in the middle. In germline, CDR1 is MNHNS, CDR2 SASEGT. The CDR3 totals 14 residues.

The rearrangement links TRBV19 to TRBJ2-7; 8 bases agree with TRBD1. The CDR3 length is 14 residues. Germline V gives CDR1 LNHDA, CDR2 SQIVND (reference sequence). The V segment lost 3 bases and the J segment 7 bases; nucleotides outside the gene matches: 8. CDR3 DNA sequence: TGTGCCAGTAGTATCCAGGGGGCGATGGGGGAGCAGTACTTC. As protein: CASSIQGAMGEQYF.

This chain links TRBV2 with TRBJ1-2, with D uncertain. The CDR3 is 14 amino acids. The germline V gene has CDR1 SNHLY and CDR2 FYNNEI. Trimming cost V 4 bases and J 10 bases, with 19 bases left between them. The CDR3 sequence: CASSAVTSPDFYTF. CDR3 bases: TGTGCCAGCAGTGCGGTGACTTCTCCAGACTTCTACACCTTC.

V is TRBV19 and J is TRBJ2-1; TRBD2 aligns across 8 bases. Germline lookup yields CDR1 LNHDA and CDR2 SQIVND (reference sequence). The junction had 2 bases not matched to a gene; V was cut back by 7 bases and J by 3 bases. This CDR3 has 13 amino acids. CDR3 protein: CASMRGVYNEQFF. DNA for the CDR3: TGTGCCAGTATGCGGGGGGTCTACAATGAGCAGTTCTTC. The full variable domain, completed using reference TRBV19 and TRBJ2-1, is DGGITQSPKYLFRKEGQNVTLSCEQNLNHDAMYWYRQDPGQGLRLIYYSQIVNDFQKGDIAEGYSVSREKKESFPLTVTSAQKNPTAFYLCASMRGVYNEQFFGPGTRLTVL.

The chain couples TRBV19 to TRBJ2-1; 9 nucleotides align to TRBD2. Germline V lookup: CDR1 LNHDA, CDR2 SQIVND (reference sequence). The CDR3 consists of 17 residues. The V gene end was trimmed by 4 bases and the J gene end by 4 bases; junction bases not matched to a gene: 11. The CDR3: CASSKPPGSGRYNEQFF. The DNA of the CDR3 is TGTGCCAGTAGTAAGCCTCCGGGGAGCGGGAGGTACAATGAGCAGTTCTTC.

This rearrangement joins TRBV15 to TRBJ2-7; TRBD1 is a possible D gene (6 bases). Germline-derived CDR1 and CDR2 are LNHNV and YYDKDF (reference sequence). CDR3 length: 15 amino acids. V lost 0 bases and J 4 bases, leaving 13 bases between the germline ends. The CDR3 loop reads CATSREAGDSYEQYF. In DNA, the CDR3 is TGTGCCACCAGCAGAGAGGCAGGGGATAGTTACGAGCAGTACTTC.